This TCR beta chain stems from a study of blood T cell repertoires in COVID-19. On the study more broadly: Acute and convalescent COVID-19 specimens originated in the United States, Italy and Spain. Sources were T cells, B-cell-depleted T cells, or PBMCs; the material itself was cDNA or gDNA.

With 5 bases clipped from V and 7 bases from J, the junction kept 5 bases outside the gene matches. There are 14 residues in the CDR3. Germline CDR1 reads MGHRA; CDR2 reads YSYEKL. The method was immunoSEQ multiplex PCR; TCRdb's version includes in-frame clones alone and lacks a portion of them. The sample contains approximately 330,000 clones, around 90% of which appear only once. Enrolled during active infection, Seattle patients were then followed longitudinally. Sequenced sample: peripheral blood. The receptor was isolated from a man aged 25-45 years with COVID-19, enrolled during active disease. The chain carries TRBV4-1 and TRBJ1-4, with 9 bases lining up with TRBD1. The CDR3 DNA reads TGCGCCAGCAGCGGGACAGGGTATGGTGAAAAACTGTTTTTT. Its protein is CASSGTGYGEKLFF.